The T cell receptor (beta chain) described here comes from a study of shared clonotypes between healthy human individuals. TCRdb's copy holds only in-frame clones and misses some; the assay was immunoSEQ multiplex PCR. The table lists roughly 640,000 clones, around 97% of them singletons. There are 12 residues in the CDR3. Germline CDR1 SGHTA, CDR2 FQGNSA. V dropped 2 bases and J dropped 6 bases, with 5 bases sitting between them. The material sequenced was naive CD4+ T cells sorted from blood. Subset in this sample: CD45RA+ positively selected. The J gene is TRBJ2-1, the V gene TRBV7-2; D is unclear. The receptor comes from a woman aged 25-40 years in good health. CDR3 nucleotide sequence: TGTGCCAGCAGCTTATTTAGCAATGAGCAGTTCTTC. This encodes CASSLFSNEQFF.